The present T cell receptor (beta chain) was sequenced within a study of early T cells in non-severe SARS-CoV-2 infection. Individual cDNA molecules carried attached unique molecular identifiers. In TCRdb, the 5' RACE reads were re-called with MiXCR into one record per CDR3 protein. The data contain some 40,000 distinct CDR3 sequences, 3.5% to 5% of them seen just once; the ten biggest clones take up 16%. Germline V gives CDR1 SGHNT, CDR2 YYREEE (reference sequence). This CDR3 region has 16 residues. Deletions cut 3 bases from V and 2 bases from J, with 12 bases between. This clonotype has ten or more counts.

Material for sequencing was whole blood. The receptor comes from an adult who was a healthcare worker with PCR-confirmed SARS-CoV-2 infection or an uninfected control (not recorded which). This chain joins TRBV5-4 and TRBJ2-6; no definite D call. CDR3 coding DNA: TGTGCCAGCAGCTCATACCTATTGGCTGGGGCCAACGTCCTGACTTTC. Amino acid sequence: CASSSYLLAGANVLTF.